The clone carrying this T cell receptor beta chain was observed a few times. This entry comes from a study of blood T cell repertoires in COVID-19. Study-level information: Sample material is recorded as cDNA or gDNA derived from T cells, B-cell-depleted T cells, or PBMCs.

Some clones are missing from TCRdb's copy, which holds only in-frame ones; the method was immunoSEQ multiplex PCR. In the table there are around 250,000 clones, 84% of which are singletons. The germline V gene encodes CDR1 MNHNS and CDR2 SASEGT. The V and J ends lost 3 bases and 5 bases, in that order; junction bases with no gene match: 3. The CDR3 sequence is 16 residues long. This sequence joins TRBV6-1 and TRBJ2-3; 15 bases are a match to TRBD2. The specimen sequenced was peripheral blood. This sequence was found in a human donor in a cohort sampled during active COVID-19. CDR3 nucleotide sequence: TGTGCCAGCAGTGATCCGGGACTAGCGGGAGGAGATACGCAGTATTTT. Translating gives CASSDPGLAGGDTQYF.